The TCR beta chain described here comes from a study of blood T cell repertoires in COVID-19. V lost 5 bases to trimming and J lost 0 bases; unmatched junction nucleotides: 8. Germline CDR1 is SGHTA and CDR2 is FQGTGA. CDR3 length: 18 residues. This clone was seen just once. Data came from immunoSEQ multiplex PCR; TCRdb stores just in-frame clones and leaves some out. The sample consists of 400,000 to 550,000 clones, 85% to 90% of them appearing once. The rearrangement links TRBV7-3 to TRBJ1-4, with TRBD1 matching 11 bases. The TCR sequence derives from a young woman with acute or convalescent COVID-19. Sequencing was done on a sample of peripheral blood. This chain's CDR3 is CASSIRDRGYSTNEKLFF. Written as DNA, the CDR3 is TGTGCCAGCAGCATCCGGGACAGGGGGTATTCAACTAATGAAAAACTGTTTTTT.